These T cell receptor beta chains were read from a single sample in a study of shared clonotypes between healthy human individuals. The method was immunoSEQ multiplex PCR; TCRdb's version includes in-frame clones alone and lacks a portion of them. This sample carries hundreds of thousands of clones, around two thirds of them seen once, and the ten largest clones take about 1.7%. Material: memory CD4+ T cells sorted from blood. The receptors come from a woman in her thirties in good health. The CDR3 runs from the conserved cysteine through the conserved F or W. Fields, in order: D gene, clone size, V gene, J gene, CDR3 DNA, CDR3 protein. D genes are given only for firm matches. Expanded clones get a size class; other rows say once, few or many, or leave the size out.

>-|-|TRBV19|TRBJ2-3
TGTGCCAGTACGACAGGCGACACAGATACGCAGTATTTT
CASTTGDTDTQYF
>TRBD1|-|TRBV28|TRBJ2-1
TGTGCCAGCATCTCGACCGGGACAGGGAATAATGAGCAGTTCTTC
CASISTGTGNNEQFF
>-|-|TRBV7-7|TRBJ2-5
TGTGCCAGCAGCTTCCTAGGGGGGAAAGAGACCCAGTACTTC
CASSFLGGKETQYF
>-|-|TRBV5-1|TRBJ2-3
TGCGCCAGCAGCGTCACTGTGTCGTCGGAAGATACGCAGTATTTT
CASSVTVSSEDTQYF
>-|-|TRBV5-1|TRBJ2-1
TGCGCCAGCAGCTTTACCGGGCCGACCTACAATGAGCAGTTCTTC
CASSFTGPTYNEQFF
>TRBD2|-|TRBV29-1|TRBJ2-3
TGCAGCGTTGAAGACCGGCGGGAGGGAAGCACAGATACGCAGTATTTT
CSVEDRREGSTDTQYF
>TRBD1|-|TRBV5-1|TRBJ2-2
TGCGCCAGCAGCTTCGGACAGGGAGCAAGCGGGGAGCTGTTTTTT
CASSFGQGASGELFF
>-|many|TRBV18|TRBJ2-3
TGTGCCAGCTCACCGAGACCTGAGGGGGGGACGGATACGCAGTATTTT
CASSPRPEGGTDTQYF
>TRBD2|few|TRBV9|TRBJ2-1
TGTGCCAGCAGCGTAGTAGGATCCGCGGGAGCCCAGTTCTTC
CASSVVGSAGAQFF
>-|-|TRBV5-1|TRBJ1-2
TGCGCCAGCAGCTTAGGAAATGGCTACACCTTC
CASSLGNGYTF
>TRBD2|-|TRBV27|TRBJ2-7
TGTGCCAGCAGTTTCCGGACTAGCGGGAGTGGGTACGAGCAGTACTTC
CASSFRTSGSGYEQYF
>TRBD1|-|TRBV27|TRBJ2-5
TGTGCCAGCAGTCCCCGAAGGACAGGGCGGGAAGAGACCCAGTACTTC
CASSPRRTGREETQYF
>TRBD1|-|TRBV6-5|TRBJ1-3
TGTGCCAGCAAGCAGACAGGGAGCTCTGGAAACACCATATATTTT
CASKQTGSSGNTIYF
>TRBD2|few|TRBV28|TRBJ2-7
TGTGCCAGCAGTTTCCTTGGACTAGCGGGAGGCTACGAGCAGTACTTC
CASSFLGLAGGYEQYF
>-|-|TRBV10-3|TRBJ1-2
TGTGCCATCAGTCCAGGGGTGGACTATGGCTACACCTTC
CAISPGVDYGYTF
>-|-|TRBV5-1|TRBJ1-2
TGCGCCAGCAGCCCCTCTCTGGGCAGCTTGAACTATGGCTACACCTTC
CASSPSLGSLNYGYTF
>TRBD2|-|TRBV29-1|TRBJ2-1
TGCAGCGTTGCGGGGACTAGTGCGGACCGGGGGGATGAGCAGTTCTTC
CSVAGTSADRGDEQFF
>TRBD2|-|TRBV28|TRBJ2-3
TGTGCCAGCAGTTCACCCGCCGGACTAGCGGGGGATACGCAGTATTTT
CASSSPAGLAGDTQYF
>TRBD2|-|TRBV2|TRBJ2-7
TGTGCCAGCAGAGGCGGGAGCTACGAGCAGTACTTC
CASRGGSYEQYF
>-|-|TRBV5-4|TRBJ2-7
TGTGCCAGCAGCGACCGCACAGGCCCCGTCTACGAGCAGTACTTC
CASSDRTGPVYEQYF
>-|-|TRBV6-5|TRBJ2-3
TGTGCCAGCAGTTACGGGCGGGGGCTCACAGATACGCAGTATTTT
CASSYGRGLTDTQYF
>-|few|TRBV28|TRBJ2-2
TGTGCCAGCAGTTTATTGACCGGGGAGCTGTTTTTT
CASSLLTGELFF
>-|many|TRBV7-3|TRBJ1-1
TGTGCCAGCAGCGCTCAGGGAGACACTGAAGCTTTCTTT
CASSAQGDTEAFF
>TRBD2|few|TRBV5-1|TRBJ2-1
TGCGCCAGCAGCTTATGGACTAGCGGGAGGGCCCTTAATGAGCAGTTCTTC
CASSLWTSGRALNEQFF
>-|few|TRBV13|TRBJ2-2
TGTGCCAGCAGTTCGACAGGGACTTCTAGCACCGGGGAGCTGTTTTTT
CASSSTGTSSTGELFF
>TRBD1|-|TRBV29-1|TRBJ1-1
TGCAGCGTTGATCCGAACAGGGGAGGGGCTGAAGCTTTCTTT
CSVDPNRGGAEAFF
>TRBD1|-|TRBV23-1|TRBJ2-7
TGCGCCAGCAGCCCCATGGGACAGCGTGGGATCTACGAGCAGTACTTC
CASSPMGQRGIYEQYF
>-|-|TRBV28|TRBJ2-5
TGTGCCAGCAGTTGGAGGCAGCCCCAAGAGACCCAGTACTTC
CASSWRQPQETQYF
>-|once|TRBV9|TRBJ2-5
TGTGCCAGCAGTCCCCAGGGAAAGCAGTACTTC
CASSPQGKQYF
>-|-|TRBV4-2|TRBJ1-2
TGTGCCAGCAGCGAACCGGGACGAGTGAACTATGGCTACACCTTC
CASSEPGRVNYGYTF
>TRBD1|-|TRBV4-2|TRBJ1-5
TGTGCCAGCAGCCCGGGGCAGGGGGAGACCAATCAGCCCCAGCATTTT
CASSPGQGETNQPQHF
>-|once|TRBV19|TRBJ1-1
TGTGCCAGTACGCGGCTGAACACTGAAGCTTTCTTT
CASTRLNTEAFF
>-|-|TRBV2|TRBJ2-7
TGTGCCAGCAGTTCGACGCGTACTAAATACGAGCAGTACTTC
CASSSTRTKYEQYF
>-|few|TRBV2|TRBJ2-2
TGTGCCAGCAGTGAACTGGGGACCGGGGAGCTGTTTTTT
CASSELGTGELFF
>-|-|TRBV2|TRBJ1-1
TGTGCCAGCAGTCCCCGGGGCGCGGGCCCTGAAGCTTTCTTT
CASSPRGAGPEAFF
>-|-|TRBV19|TRBJ2-3
TGTGCCAGTAGCTTCGCTCAGACCGGCACAGATACGCAGTATTTT
CASSFAQTGTDTQYF
>TRBD1|once|TRBV2|TRBJ2-7
TGTGCCAGCAGCCTAACAGGGGGCTACGAGCAGTACTTC
CASSLTGGYEQYF
>-|-|TRBV29-1|TRBJ2-1
TGCAGCGTTACCAGGAGCTCCTACAATGAGCAGTTCTTC
CSVTRSSYNEQFF
>-|few|TRBV27|TRBJ1-2
TGTGCCAGCAGCTCCCCCGAACAGCCCTACACCTTC
CASSSPEQPYTF
>TRBD2|-|TRBV15|TRBJ2-7
TGTGCCACCAGCAGACTAGCGGGGTCCTACGAGCAGTACTTC
CATSRLAGSYEQYF
>-|-|TRBV21-1|TRBJ1-1
TGTGCCAGCAGCAATGGTTGTACTGAAGCTTTCTTT
CASSNGCTEAFF
>TRBD2|-|TRBV6-6|TRBJ2-3
TGTGCCAGCAGGCGCGCGACTAGCGGGAGGACAGATACGCAGTATTTT
CASRRATSGRTDTQYF
>-|-|TRBV18|TRBJ1-1
TGTGCCAGCTCACCACCGTCGGAGAACACTGAAGCTTTCTTT
CASSPPSENTEAFF
>-|many|TRBV6-5|TRBJ2-1
TGTGCCAGCGGAAACGAACTCCTCAAGGGGCAGTTCTTC
CASGNELLKGQFF
>-|-|TRBV29-1|TRBJ2-3
TGCAGCGTTCATCCGGGGGCTTCAGATACGCAGTATTTT
CSVHPGASDTQYF
>-|-|TRBV10-3|TRBJ2-2
TGTGCCATCAGACCAAACACCGGGGAGCTGTTTTTT
CAIRPNTGELFF
>-|-|TRBV5-4|TRBJ1-4
TGTGCCAGCAGCTTGGCCAAAGGGGGAAATGAAAAACTGTTTTTT
CASSLAKGGNEKLFF
>-|-|TRBV6-6|TRBJ2-1
TGTGCCAGCAGTTCTAGCGCCGACAATGAGCAGTTCTTC
CASSSSADNEQFF
>TRBD2|few|TRBV5-4|TRBJ2-2
TGTGCCAGCAGCTTCACTAGCGCCACCGGGGAGCTGTTTTTT
CASSFTSATGELFF
>-|few|TRBV6-6|TRBJ1-5
TGTGCCAGCTCAGACGGCGGCAATCAGCCCCAGCATTTT
CASSDGGNQPQHF
>TRBD2|-|TRBV11-1|TRBJ2-3
TGTGCCAGCAGCTTTGGACTAGCGCTCTCAACAGATACGCAGTATTTT
CASSFGLALSTDTQYF
>-|-|TRBV5-6|TRBJ1-2
TGTGCCAGCAGATCCAGGGCCAAAGGGAACTATGGCTACACCTTC
CASRSRAKGNYGYTF
>TRBD2|-|TRBV27|TRBJ2-1
TGTGCCAGCAGTTTATCCTCCGGGAGGGCCGATTATGAGCAGTTCTTC
CASSLSSGRADYEQFF
>-|-|TRBV28|TRBJ1-1
TGTGCCAGCATACAACAGGGGAACACTGAAGCTTTCTTT
CASIQQGNTEAFF
>TRBD1|-|TRBV19|TRBJ2-6
TGTGCCAGTAGGCCCCAGGGGGCTGGGGCCAACGTCCTGACTTTC
CASRPQGAGANVLTF